What follows describes a single T cell receptor (beta chain). This specimen comes from a study of blood T cell repertoires in COVID-19. Study background: Acute and convalescent COVID-19 samples came from the United States, Italy and Spain.

Trimming stripped 0 bases from V and 1 base from J, with 8 bases between. CDR3 length: 15 residues. Germline V gene data show CDR1 as SGHKS and CDR2 as YYEKEE (reference sequence). In the authors' workflow: Nucleated cell counts were estimated from reference gene primer amplification. Sequencing was performed with immunoSEQ multiplex PCR; in TCRdb, only in-frame clones are kept and a portion is missing. Clone size and the V and J calls come from that table; the DNA yielded D and trimming. The table lists about 160,000 clones, 87% of them singletons. The origin of this receptor is a woman in her seventies with COVID-19, enrolled during active disease. The specimen was peripheral blood. This chain links TRBV5-5 with TRBJ2-4; D perhaps matches TRBD1 (6 bases). The CDR3 loop is CASSLGQGAKNIQYF. The CDR3 DNA reads TGTGCCAGCAGCTTGGGGCAGGGGGCCAAAAACATTCAGTACTTC.